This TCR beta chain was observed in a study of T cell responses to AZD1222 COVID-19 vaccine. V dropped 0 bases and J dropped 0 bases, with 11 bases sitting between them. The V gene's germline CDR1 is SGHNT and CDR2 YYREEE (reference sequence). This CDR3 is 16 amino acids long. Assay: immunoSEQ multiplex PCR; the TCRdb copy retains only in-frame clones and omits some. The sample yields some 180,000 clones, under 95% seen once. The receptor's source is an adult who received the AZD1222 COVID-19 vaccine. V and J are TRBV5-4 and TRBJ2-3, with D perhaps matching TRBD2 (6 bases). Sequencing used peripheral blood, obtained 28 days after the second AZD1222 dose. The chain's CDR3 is CASSLEVAASTDTQYF. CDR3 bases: TGTGCCAGCAGCTTGGAGGTAGCGGCCAGCACAGATACGCAGTATTTT.